The 28 T cell receptor beta chains below all came from one sample that was sequenced in a study of blood T cell repertoires in COVID-19. Using immunoSEQ multiplex PCR, the repertoire was profiled, and TCRdb retains in-frame clones only, with some absent. The sample includes 300,000 to 350,000 clones, 80% to 90% of them seen just once. The specimen was PBMCs or T cells enriched from blood (not recorded which). The receptors were gathered from a man aged 25 to 40 who had recovered from COVID-19.

The V gene is TRBV10-1, the J gene TRBJ2-2; TRBD1 aligns across 9 bases. Germline V CDR1 and CDR2: WNHNN, SYGVQD (reference sequence). The CDR3 contains 14 residues. The J segment lost 5 bases and the V segment lost 6 bases, leaving 4 bases of the junction unmatched. The DNA of the CDR3 is TGCGCCAGCAGCGGGACAGGGTATACCGGGGAGCTGTTTTTT. Translating it yields CASSGTGYTGELFF.

This chain connects TRBV9 to TRBJ2-5; 9 bases line up with TRBD1. This CDR3 contains 16 residues. The V segment lost 0 bases and the J segment 1 base; nucleotides outside the gene matches: 4. The germline V gene encodes CDR1 SGDLS and CDR2 YYNGEE. This chain's CDR3 is CASSVGGTGLQETQYF. In nucleotides, the CDR3 is TGTGCCAGCAGCGTAGGTGGGACAGGGCTCCAAGAGACCCAGTACTTC. Drawing the rest from reference TRBV9 and TRBJ2-5, the complete variable domain is DSGVTQTPKHLITATGQRVTLRCSPRSGDLSVYWYQQSLDQGLQFLIQYYNGEERAKGNILERFSAQQFPDLHSELNLSSLELGDSALYFCASSVGGTGLQETQYFGPGTRLLVL.

This clone was seen only once. V gene TRBV5-5 combines with J gene TRBJ2-5, with TRBD2 matching over 12 bases. Germline V gene data show CDR1 as SGHKS and CDR2 as YYEKEE (reference sequence). The CDR3 totals 15 residues. V shed 2 bases and J 4 bases; nucleotides not matched to a gene: 3. CDR3 protein: CASSFLAGGRETQYF. The CDR3 DNA is TGTGCCAGCAGCTTTCTAGCGGGGGGGCGAGAGACCCAGTACTTC.

The chain recombines TRBV12-5 with TRBJ2-4; TRBD1 is a possible D gene (7 bases). The CDR3 runs to 13 residues. CDR1 and CDR2 from the germline V gene are LGHNT and FRNRAP. The V end was cut by 1 base, the J end by 9 bases, with 10 bases between. This CDR3 is CASGLAGDSIQYF. The DNA of the CDR3 is TGTGCTAGTGGTTTGGCGGGGGACAGCATTCAGTACTTC.

The V call is TRBV5-1, the J call TRBJ1-6, with 7 bases identical to TRBD1. This CDR3 spans 15 amino acids. The germline CDR1 and CDR2 sequences are SGHRS and YFSETQ. J gave up 8 bases and V 4 bases, and 9 bases lay outside the gene matches. CDR3 protein: CASSQATGYHSPLHF. Here the CDR3 DNA reads TGCGCCAGCAGCCAAGCGACAGGGTATCATTCACCCCTCCACTTT.

This chain joins TRBV4-1 and TRBJ1-2, with 7 bases that match TRBD1. After removal of 0 bases from V and 4 bases from J, the junction contained 8 bases not matched to a gene. In germline, CDR1 is MGHRA, CDR2 YSYEKL. This CDR3 is built from 16 residues. CDR3 in DNA: TGCGCCAGCAGCCAAGAGCCCAAGGACAGGAGCTATGGCTACACCTTC. It specifies CASSQEPKDRSYGYTF.

In the case of this clone: Other DNA sequences in the same sample also yield this CDR3. This chain joins TRBV29-1 and TRBJ2-7; 7 bases align to TRBD1. Trimming at V came to 4 bases and at J to 0 bases, leaving 0 bases not matched to a gene. The CDR3 totals 12 residues. Germline-derived CDR1 and CDR2 are SQVTM and ANQGSEA. The CDR3 region is CSVGTGSYEQYF. Written as DNA, the CDR3 is TGCAGCGTTGGGACAGGCTCCTACGAGCAGTACTTC.

The V call is TRBV10-1, the J call TRBJ1-1, with unresolved D. Trimming shortened V by 4 bases and J by 4 bases, and 10 bases separated the two germline ends. This CDR3 contains 13 residues. Germline V gene data show CDR1 as WNHNN and CDR2 as SYGVQD (reference sequence). This CDR3 is CASSGHISTEAFF. The CDR3 region has the DNA TGCGCCAGCAGTGGACACATTAGCACTGAAGCTTTCTTT.

The V and J genes are TRBV5-1 and TRBJ1-1, with D unclear. Trimming stripped 0 bases from V and 1 base from J, with 13 bases between. There are 16 residues in the CDR3. CDR1 is SGHRS, CDR2 YFSETQ, per germline. The CDR3 loop is CASSLDPGSTNTEAFF. The CDR3 nucleotides read TGCGCCAGCAGCTTGGACCCGGGGTCGACGAACACTGAAGCTTTCTTT.

The chain combines TRBV5-1 with TRBJ1-2; 12 nucleotides line up with TRBD1. The CDR3 covers 18 residues. CDR1 and CDR2 (germline): SGHRS, YFSETQ. With V trimmed by 2 bases and J by 3 bases, 11 bases remained unmatched. The chain's CDR3 is CASSLAPGQGANDYGYTF. CDR3 nucleotide sequence: TGCGCCAGCAGCTTAGCCCCGGGACAGGGGGCGAACGACTATGGCTACACCTTC.

The rearrangement uses TRBV10-3 and TRBJ1-4, with 9 bases aligning to TRBD1. J lost 3 bases, V lost 4 bases, and 3 bases had no gene match. Germline values: CDR1 ENHRY, CDR2 SYGVKD. The CDR3 consists of 15 residues. CDR3 sequence reads: CAISGRQGANEKLFF. The CDR3 coding sequence is TGTGCCATCAGTGGAAGACAGGGGGCTAATGAAAAACTGTTTTTT.

This chain links TRBV5-5 with TRBJ2-1, with TRBD1 matching over 8 bases. V dropped 4 bases and J dropped 9; count of bases not matched to a gene: 6. Germline-derived CDR1 and CDR2 are SGHKS and YYEKEE (reference sequence). CDR3 length equals 13 residues. CDR3 in amino acids: CASSPTGVSEQFF. CDR3 DNA sequence: TGTGCCAGCAGCCCGACAGGGGTCAGTGAGCAGTTCTTC.

The chain links TRBV10-2 to TRBJ2-6; D may be TRBD1 (5 bases). The germline V and J ends were trimmed by 7 bases and 2 bases, with 24 bases remaining between them. Germline V gene sequence: CDR1 WSHSY, CDR2 SAAADI. This CDR3 spans 19 amino acids. CDR3 sequence (DNA): TGCGCCAGCACCCTAGGGGCAGGGTCCCTTCTTCCTGGGGCCAACGTCCTGACTTTC. This gives the protein CASTLGAGSLLPGANVLTF.

This chain uses TRBV27 with TRBJ1-5; D may be TRBD1 (6 bases). This CDR3 has 16 amino acids. Trimming took off 6 bases at V and 4 bases at J, with 19 bases between the two ends. Germline CDR1 and CDR2: MNHEY and SMNVEV (reference sequence). The chain's CDR3 is CASRPIRDIRNQPQHF. The CDR3 coding sequence is TGTGCCAGCAGACCAATCCGGGACATCCGAAATCAGCCCCAGCATTTT.

The chain couples TRBV13 to TRBJ2-5; 10 bases align to TRBD2. Unmatched junction bases numbered 7, after V lost 1 base and J lost 5 bases. Germline CDR1 and CDR2: PRHDT and FYEKMQ (reference sequence). The CDR3 totals 16 residues. CDR3: CASSLASGGSWETQYF. As DNA, the CDR3 is TGTGCCAGCAGCTTAGCTAGCGGGGGAAGCTGGGAGACCCAGTACTTC.

In DNA form, the CDR3 reads TGTGCCAGCAGCATAAATGCGGGGACAGGGGGCTCAGATACGCAGTATTTT. Translation: CASSINAGTGGSDTQYF. The chain carries TRBV21-1 and TRBJ2-3; the table assigns TRBD1, which was not confirmed against the DNA. TRBV21-1 is termed a pseudogene. The CDR3 loop spans 17 amino acids.

This chain connects TRBV7-9 to TRBJ2-4; perhaps TRBD2 as D (6 bases). The CDR3 contains 16 residues. Trimming shortened V by 4 bases and J by 5 bases, and 18 bases separated the two germline ends. Germline CDR1 SEHNR, CDR2 FQNEAQ (reference sequence). CDR3 sequence reads: CASSYLVGGAENIQYF. DNA for the CDR3: TGTGCCAGCAGCTACCTCGTCGGGGGTGCCGAAAACATTCAGTACTTC.

The chain is built from TRBV5-1 and TRBJ2-3; D ambiguous. Germline lookup yields CDR1 SGHRS and CDR2 YFSETQ. The CDR3 has 13 residues. V lost 0 bases and J lost 4, with 6 bases in between. This CDR3 is CASSLASADTQYF. The CDR3, as DNA: TGCGCCAGCAGCTTGGCGTCAGCAGATACGCAGTATTTT.

The chain is built from TRBV10-2 and TRBJ2-5; no clear D. There are 13 residues in the CDR3. Germline V gene lookup returns CDR1 WSHSY and CDR2 SAAADI. Trimming took off 3 bases at V and 2 bases at J, with 7 bases between the two ends. The CDR3 loop reads CASSDLEQETQYF. In DNA form, the CDR3 reads TGCGCCAGCAGTGATCTAGAACAAGAGACCCAGTACTTC.

This chain joins TRBV15 and TRBJ1-5; D not resolved. Trimming pared 5 bases from V and 7 bases from J, leaving 12 bases between. The CDR3 spans 13 residues. Germline CDR1 LNHNV, CDR2 YYDKDF (reference sequence). CDR3 residues: CATSARGGQPQHF. The DNA of the CDR3 is TGTGCCACCAGCGCGCGGGGAGGGCAGCCCCAGCATTTT.

This rearrangement joins TRBV5-6 to TRBJ2-1; 9 positions agree with TRBD1. The CDR3 covers 13 residues. In germline, CDR1 is SGHDT, CDR2 YYEEEE. The junction had 5 bases not matched to a gene; V was cut back by 6 bases and J by 7 bases. In DNA, the CDR3 is TGTGCCAGCAACTCGGACAGGGGAAATGAGCAGTTCTTC. Amino acids: CASNSDRGNEQFF.

V and J are TRBV30 and TRBJ2-3; the match to TRBD1 covers 8 bases. After removal of 5 bases from V and 1 base from J, the junction contained 2 bases not matched to a gene. This CDR3 is built from 13 residues. Germline assignment: CDR1 GTSNPN and CDR2 SVGIG (reference sequence). The CDR3 DNA follows: TGTGCCTGGGGGACAGGAGGCACAGATACGCAGTATTTT. Residues: CAWGTGGTDTQYF.

The table lists this clone with a count of one. The rearrangement uses TRBV5-6 and TRBJ1-6; maybe TRBD1 (5 bases). From germline, CDR1 is SGHDT and CDR2 YYEEEE. This CDR3 contains 14 residues. V was cut by 4 bases and J by 10 bases, with 15 bases left in between. CDR3 in amino acids: CASSPGDLGSPLHF. The CDR3 DNA follows: TGTGCCAGCAGCCCGGGGGACCTGGGCTCACCCCTCCACTTT. The full variable domain, with the rest looked up from reference TRBV5-6 and TRBJ1-6, is DAGVTQSPTHLIKTRGQQVTLRCSPKSGHDTVSWYQQALGQGPQFIFQYYEEEERQRGNFPDRFSGHQFPNYSSELNVNALLLGDSALYLCASSPGDLGSPLHFGNGTRLTVT.

Concerning this clone: Other nucleotide sequences from this sample produce the same CDR3. This chain connects TRBV5-5 to TRBJ2-7; no clear D gene. The V gene's germline CDR1 is SGHKS and CDR2 YYEKEE (reference sequence). The V and J ends lost 4 bases and 2 bases respectively, with 4 bases between them. The CDR3 sequence is 11 residues long. CDR3 amino acids: CASSPAYEQYF. Written as DNA, the CDR3 is TGTGCCAGCAGCCCTGCCTACGAGCAGTACTTC. Full variable domain (remainder filled in from reference TRBV5-5 and TRBJ2-7): DAGVTQSPTHLIKTRGQQVTLRCSPISGHKSVSWYQQVLGQGPQFIFQYYEKEERGRGNFPDRFSARQFPNYSSELNVNALLLGDSALYLCASSPAYEQYFGPGTRLTVT.

This chain uses TRBV7-8 with TRBJ1-4; 11 bases align to TRBD1. From germline, CDR1 is SGHVS and CDR2 FQNEAQ. The CDR3 loop spans 18 amino acids. The trim removed 8 bases at V and 7 bases at J, leaving 18 bases unmatched. CDR3 sequence: CASQKSGQGALWSEKLFF. DNA for the CDR3: TGTGCCAGCCAAAAATCCGGACAGGGGGCCCTGTGGAGTGAAAAACTGTTTTTT.

V usage is TRBV5-4 and J usage is TRBJ2-3; D ambiguous. Germline values: CDR1 SGHNT, CDR2 YYREEE (reference sequence). V lost 4 bases and J 5 bases, leaving 8 bases between the germline ends. CDR3 length equals 12 residues. For the CDR3, the DNA is TGTGCCAGCAGCCTAGATAGAGATACGCAGTATTTT. Protein sequence: CASSLDRDTQYF.

This clone was observed once. The chain is built from TRBV6-5 and TRBJ1-3; no clear D gene. V was shortened by 6 bases and J by 0 bases, with 6 bases between the two germline ends. This CDR3 has 13 amino acids. Germline V gene lookup returns CDR1 MNHEY and CDR2 SVGAGI. CDR3 in amino acids: CASRLSSGNTIYF. The CDR3 DNA reads as TGTGCCAGCAGGCTGAGCTCTGGAAACACCATATATTTT.

The V call is TRBV4-2, the J call TRBJ2-5; TRBD2 agrees at 13 bases. Germline V gives CDR1 LGHNA, CDR2 YNFKEQ. The trim removed 4 bases at V and 2 bases at J, leaving 1 base unmatched. The CDR3 is made up of 15 amino acids. In DNA form, the CDR3 reads TGTGCCAGCAGCCGACTAGCGGGGGGTCAAGAGACCCAGTACTTC. Protein sequence: CASSRLAGGQETQYF.